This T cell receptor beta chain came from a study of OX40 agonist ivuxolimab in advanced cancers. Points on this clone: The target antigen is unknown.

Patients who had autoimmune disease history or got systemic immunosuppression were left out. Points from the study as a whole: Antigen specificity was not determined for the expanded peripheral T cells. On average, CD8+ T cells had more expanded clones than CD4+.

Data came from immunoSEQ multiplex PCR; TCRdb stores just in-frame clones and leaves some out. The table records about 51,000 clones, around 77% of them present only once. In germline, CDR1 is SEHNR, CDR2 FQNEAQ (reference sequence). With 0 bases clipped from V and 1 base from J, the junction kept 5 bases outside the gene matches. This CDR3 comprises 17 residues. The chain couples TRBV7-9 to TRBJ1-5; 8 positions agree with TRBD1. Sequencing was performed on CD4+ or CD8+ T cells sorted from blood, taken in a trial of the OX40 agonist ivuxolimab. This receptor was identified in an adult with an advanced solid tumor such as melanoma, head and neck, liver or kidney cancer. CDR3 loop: CASSLATTGVSNQPQHF. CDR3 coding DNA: TGTGCCAGCAGCTTAGCGACGACAGGGGTAAGCAATCAGCCCCAGCATTTT.